The 32 T cell receptor beta chains in this list originate from one sample, sequenced in a study of T-cell reconstitution after alpha-beta-depleted transplantation in children. Unique molecular identifiers were incorporated when the TCRbeta library was constructed. TCRdb reprocessed the PCR reads with MiXCR, giving one entry per CDR3 protein. The sample holds about 500,000 distinct CDR3 sequences, about 31% seen once. Sample: PBMCs from the stem cell graft donor, taken from the stem cell graft. Receptors were obtained from a human donor who donated a stem cell graft to a child with aplastic anemia.

The chain uses TRBV29-1 and TRBJ2-1; 7 bases align to TRBD2. The CDR3 has 14 residues. Germline V gene lookup returns CDR1 SQVTM and CDR2 ANQGSEA. V lost 3 bases and J lost 13; bases outside the gene matches: 15. Here the CDR3 reads CSVDQGLGFRKQFF. The DNA for the CDR3 is TGCAGCGTTGACCAAGGACTAGGCTTTCGGAAACAGTTCTTC.

The V call is TRBV7-2, the J call TRBJ2-3, with D unclear. Trimming removed 2 bases from V and 6 bases from J, with 12 bases in between. The CDR3 consists of 14 residues. Germline V gene data show CDR1 as SGHTA and CDR2 as FQGNSA. CDR3 nucleotides: TGTGCCAGCAGCTTAAATCAGTCCCCCGATACGCAGTATTTT. Translation gives CASSLNQSPDTQYF. Based on the CDR3 plus reference TRBV7-2 and TRBJ2-3, the full variable domain is GAGVSQSPSNKVTEKGKDVELRCDPISGHTALYWYRQSLGQGLEFLIYFQGNSAPDKSGLPSDRFSAERTGGSVSTLTIQRTQQEDSAVYLCASSLNQSPDTQYFGPGTRLTVL.

This chain joins TRBV5-5 and TRBJ2-7; weak D call: TRBD2 (6 bases). Trimming removed 0 bases from V and 3 bases from J, with 13 bases in between. The CDR3 runs to 15 residues. Germline V gene lookup returns CDR1 SGHKS and CDR2 YYEKEE (reference sequence). The CDR3: CASSLDGGLRYEQYV. DNA for the CDR3: TGTGCCAGCAGCTTGGACGGGGGTCTTCGCTACGAGCAGTACGTC.

The chain uses TRBV20-1 and TRBJ1-2; 8 bases match TRBD1. Germline CDR1 DFQATT, CDR2 SNEGSKA (reference sequence). The J segment lost 4 bases and the V segment lost 3 bases, leaving 4 bases of the junction unmatched. CDR3 length equals 13 residues. The CDR3 here is CSARDRAGYGYTF. The CDR3 DNA sequence: TGCAGTGCTAGGGACAGGGCGGGCTATGGCTACACCTTC.

This clonotype was detected a few times. CDR3 sequence: CASSLRYGQGYGYTF. The CDR3 nucleotides read TGTGCCAGCAGTTTACGATACGGTCAGGGGTATGGCTACACCTTC. J is TRBJ1-2 and V is TRBV27, with D perhaps TRBD1 (6 bases). V lost 2 bases and J lost 5, with 15 bases in between. Germline V gives CDR1 MNHEY, CDR2 SMNVEV (reference sequence). The CDR3 extends over 15 amino acids.

This clonotype turned up a few times. The chain carries TRBV5-1 and TRBJ2-1; D is uncertain. Germline V CDR1 and CDR2: SGHRS, YFSETQ. The ends were cut back, 3 bases at V and 10 bases at J, with 14 bases in the middle. The CDR3 extends over 13 amino acids. CDR3 DNA: TGCGCCAGCAGCTCGCTAGTGGGCTGGGAGCAGTTCTTC. This sequence encodes CASSSLVGWEQFF.

This clonotype came up a few times. The V call is TRBV5-1, the J call TRBJ1-1; a weak D match, TRBD1 (5 bases). Deletions cut 0 bases from V and 5 bases from J, with 20 bases between. The germline V gene encodes CDR1 SGHRS and CDR2 YFSETQ. There are 17 residues in the CDR3. In nucleotides, the CDR3 is TGCGCCAGCAGCTTGGGGGCGAGCGGGGCCGGAGATACTGAAGCTTTCTTT. This sequence encodes CASSLGASGAGDTEAFF.

The rearrangement joins TRBV12-3 or TRBV12-4 to TRBJ1-2, with D maybe TRBD1 (5 bases). V was shortened by 3 bases and J by 7 bases, with 15 bases between the two germline ends. This CDR3 is built from 14 residues. DNA of the CDR3: TGTGCCAGCAGTTTCTCGGGAGGGGCGTTTGGCTACACCTTC. Encoded protein: CASSFSGGAFGYTF.

This CDR3 is CASSRQGNRSGNTIYF. The CDR3 bases are TGCGCCAGCAGCCGCCAAGGGAATCGTTCCGGAAACACCATATATTTT. This rearrangement joins TRBV5-1 to TRBJ1-3, with D hard to call. This CDR3 contains 16 residues. Trimming took 4 bases from V and 4 from J, leaving 18 bases between them. Looked up from germline, CDR1 is SGHRS and CDR2 is YFSETQ.

CDR3 sequence: CASIKEGKNTEAFF. The CDR3, as DNA: TGTGCCAGCATTAAAGAGGGGAAGAACACTGAAGCTTTCTTT. The chain employs TRBV6-5 and TRBJ1-1; possible D gene TRBD1, 5 bases. Looked up from germline, CDR1 is MNHEY and CDR2 is SVGAGI. V shed 7 bases and J shed 1 base, with 13 bases lying between them. The CDR3 covers 14 residues.

This clonotype was seen a few times. The genes are TRBV20-1 and TRBJ2-3; the D gene is possibly TRBD2 (6 bases). Germline CDR1 reads DFQATT; CDR2 reads SNEGSKA (reference sequence). V lost 0 bases to trimming and J lost 2 bases, with 12 bases between them. The CDR3 length is 15 residues. Written as DNA, the CDR3 is TGCAGTGCTAGAGATGGAGCGGGCTTCACAGATACGCAGTATTTT. Translated, it gives CSARDGAGFTDTQYF.

This clonotype occurred a few times. The chain uses TRBV2 and TRBJ1-6; D is unclear. Germline assignment: CDR1 SNHLY and CDR2 FYNNEI. CDR3 length equals 15 residues. Trimming shortened V by 4 bases and J by 4 bases, and 11 bases separated the two germline ends. The CDR3 here is CASSVGTPYNSPLHF. The CDR3 DNA sequence: TGTGCCAGCAGTGTGGGAACTCCGTATAATTCACCCCTCCACTTT.

As DNA, the CDR3 is TGTGCCAGCAGCGGAGGGACTGAGAGCAATCAGCCCCAGCATTTT. It codes for CASSGGTESNQPQHF. This sequence joins TRBV9 and TRBJ1-5, with a possible D match to TRBD1 (5 bases). This CDR3 spans 15 amino acids. V shed 3 bases and J shed 1 base, with 11 bases lying between them. Germline assignment: CDR1 SGDLS and CDR2 YYNGEE.

The CDR3 DNA follows: TGTGCCAGCTCACCCCAGGGGGGACAGAGTAATTCACCCCTCCACTTT. Translating it yields CASSPQGGQSNSPLHF. This chain links TRBV18 with TRBJ1-6, with 7 bases matching TRBD1. CDR1 is KGHSH and CDR2 is LQKENI in the germline V gene. Trimming removed 3 bases from V and 6 bases from J; junction bases left unmatched: 8. This CDR3 contains 16 residues.

The chain carries TRBV20-1 and TRBJ1-1; D ambiguous. Germline assignment: CDR1 DFQATT and CDR2 SNEGSKA (reference sequence). This CDR3 spans 14 amino acids. V shed 0 bases and J shed 8 bases, with 16 bases lying between them. As DNA, the CDR3 is TGCAGTGCTAGAGATATGCGTCGGATGTCCGAAGCTTTCTTT. Translating it yields CSARDMRRMSEAFF.

Only a few counts were recorded for this clonotype. This chain links TRBV5-1 with TRBJ2-1; 7 nucleotides agree with TRBD2. Germline trimming cut 5 bases from V and 3 bases from J; bases unmatched to any gene: 5. The length of the CDR3 is 14 residues. Germline CDR1 is SGHRS and CDR2 is YFSETQ. The CDR3, as DNA: TGCGCCAGCAGTGGGGGGGAAGGCTACAATGAGCAGTTCTTC. It is translated as CASSGGEGYNEQFF. Filled out from reference TRBV5-1 and TRBJ2-1, the complete variable domain reads KAGVTQTPRYLIKTRGQQVTLSCSPISGHRSVSWYQQTPGQGLQFLFEYFSETQRNKGNFPGRFSGRQFSNSRSEMNVSTLELGDSALYLCASSGGEGYNEQFFGPGTRLTVL.

This sequence joins TRBV10-3 and TRBJ1-5; D might be TRBD1 (5 bases). The CDR3 has 13 residues. Germline lookup yields CDR1 ENHRY and CDR2 SYGVKD. V was shortened by 8 bases and J by 2 bases, with 10 bases between the two germline ends. For the CDR3, the DNA is TGTGCCATCGGTGGAGGGGGCAATCAGCCCCAGCATTTT. Protein: CAIGGGGNQPQHF.

This clonotype was counted a few times. The DNA for the CDR3 is TGTGCCAGCAGCCCCGGGACGGACCAAGAGACCCAGTACTTC. Translation: CASSPGTDQETQYF. The J gene is TRBJ2-5, the V gene TRBV9; perhaps D is TRBD1 or TRBD2 (5 bases each). The germline CDR1 and CDR2 sequences are SGDLS and YYNGEE. V was clipped by 4 bases and J by 0 bases, with 10 bases between them. The CDR3 loop spans 14 amino acids.

This clonotype has more than one count but fewer than ten. J is TRBJ2-7 and V is TRBV7-6; TRBD2 aligns across 7 bases. Looked up from germline, CDR1 is SGHVS and CDR2 is FNYEAQ. V was pared by 4 bases and J by 3 bases, with 18 bases of the junction left unmatched. This CDR3 has 18 amino acids. DNA of the CDR3: TGTGCCAGCAGCTCCTCCTTCCCCAGGGCTAGCGGAGACTACGAGCAGTACTTC. It specifies CASSSSFPRASGDYEQYF.

A few counts support this clonotype. The chain has TRBV7-6 and TRBJ2-3, with 7 positions matching TRBD2. The germline V gene has CDR1 SGHVS and CDR2 FNYEAQ. The CDR3 length is 15 residues. Trimming removed 2 bases from V and 2 bases from J; junction bases left unmatched: 4. The CDR3 region has the DNA TGTGCCAGCAGCTTAAGAGCGGGACTCACAGATACGCAGTATTTT. This gives the protein CASSLRAGLTDTQYF.

The V call is TRBV7-6, the J call TRBJ2-7, with D uncertain. CDR1 is SGHVS and CDR2 is FNYEAQ in the germline V gene. CDR3 length: 15 residues. V was trimmed by 1 base and J by 0 bases, leaving 10 bases between them. DNA for the CDR3: TGTGCCAGCAGCTTAGGCGATGAAACCTCCTACGAGCAGTACTTC. Amino acid sequence: CASSLGDETSYEQYF.

The chain uses TRBV19 and TRBJ1-2; TRBD1 matches 9 bases. After removal of 4 bases from V and 4 bases from J, the junction contained 4 bases not matched to a gene. The CDR3 is made up of 14 amino acids. The germline CDR1 and CDR2 sequences are LNHDA and SQIVND (reference sequence). DNA for the CDR3: TGTGCCAGTAGTACGGGACAGGGACGCTATGGCTACACCTTC. It specifies CASSTGQGRYGYTF.

This chain links TRBV7-9 with TRBJ1-5, with D tentatively TRBD1 (6 bases). Trimming stripped 2 bases from V and 4 bases from J, with 15 bases between. Germline V gene lookup returns CDR1 SEHNR and CDR2 FQNEAQ (reference sequence). CDR3 length: 16 residues. The CDR3 bases are TGTGCCAGCAGCTTATTTGGGGGCGAGGGGAATCAGCCCCAGCATTTT. The encoded protein is CASSLFGGEGNQPQHF.

This chain joins TRBV20-1 and TRBJ2-1; no clear D gene. The germline V and J ends were trimmed by 1 base and 9 bases, with 7 bases remaining between them. The germline V gene has CDR1 DFQATT and CDR2 SNEGSKA (reference sequence). This CDR3 contains 11 residues. CDR3 residues: CSARGKSEQFF. CDR3 DNA: TGCAGTGCTAGAGGAAAAAGTGAGCAGTTCTTC.

The rearrangement joins TRBV10-3 to TRBJ1-1, with D perhaps matching TRBD1 (5 bases). The CDR3 has 15 residues. V lost 0 bases and J 1 base, leaving 9 bases between the germline ends. In germline, CDR1 is ENHRY, CDR2 SYGVKD. The CDR3 DNA is TGTGCCATCAGTGAGTCGGCAGGGAGGAACACTGAAGCTTTCTTT. It translates to CAISESAGRNTEAFF.

The J gene is TRBJ1-1, the V gene TRBV12-3 or TRBV12-4, with D perhaps matching TRBD1 (6 bases). V was pared by 1 base and J by 5 bases, with 11 bases between. The CDR3 is 14 residues long. This CDR3 reads CASSLDRARTEAFF. CDR3 coding DNA: TGTGCCAGCAGTTTAGACAGGGCCCGAACTGAAGCTTTCTTT.

This clonotype was seen more than once but under ten times. The rearrangement links TRBV15 to TRBJ1-1; D may be TRBD1 (6 bases). V dropped 5 bases and J dropped 4 bases, with 17 bases sitting between them. The CDR3 length is 15 residues. Germline loops: CDR1 LNHNV, CDR2 YYDKDF (reference sequence). CDR3: CATSGPRGRGTEAFF. CDR3 in DNA: TGTGCCACCAGCGGACCCAGGGGACGCGGCACTGAAGCTTTCTTT.

The chain carries TRBV15 and TRBJ1-6; no definite D call. With 4 bases removed from V and 12 bases from J, the gap between germline ends came to 10 bases. CDR1 LNHNV and CDR2 YYDKDF come from the germline V gene (reference sequence). The CDR3 contains 12 residues. The chain's CDR3 is CATSKGRKPLHF. For the CDR3, the DNA is TGTGCCACCAGCAAGGGCAGGAAACCCCTCCACTTT.

This clonotype came up a few times. This chain uses TRBV6-1 with TRBJ2-1, with TRBD1 matching over 7 bases. In germline, CDR1 is MNHNS, CDR2 SASEGT. This CDR3 contains 16 residues. The trim removed 2 bases at V and 8 bases at J, leaving 12 bases unmatched. This CDR3 is CASSEMATGSWDEQFF. The CDR3, as DNA: TGTGCCAGCAGTGAAATGGCGACAGGGTCGTGGGATGAGCAGTTCTTC.

This clonotype has just a few counts. The chain employs TRBV20-1 and TRBJ2-1; D is ambiguous. Germline V gene sequence: CDR1 DFQATT, CDR2 SNEGSKA (reference sequence). The CDR3 loop spans 14 amino acids. The V and J ends lost 0 bases and 9 bases respectively, with 15 bases between them. CDR3: CSARDGQDNSEQFF. CDR3 sequence (DNA): TGCAGTGCTAGAGATGGGCAGGATAACAGTGAGCAGTTCTTC.

The J gene is TRBJ2-7, the V gene TRBV7-2; no clear D. This CDR3 is 13 amino acids long. The germline V gene encodes CDR1 SGHTA and CDR2 FQGNSA. V was clipped by 3 bases and J by 4 bases, with 10 bases between them. CDR3 sequence reads: CASSLPQTYEQYF. The CDR3 DNA reads as TGTGCCAGCAGCTTGCCCCAGACTTACGAGCAGTACTTC.

The chain carries TRBV7-2 and TRBJ1-5; D is unclear. V gave up 5 bases and J gave up 3 bases, with 11 bases separating them. Germline-derived CDR1 and CDR2 are SGHTA and FQGNSA. This CDR3 comprises 14 residues. CDR3 sequence: CASSPEDYNQPQHF. The CDR3 region has the DNA TGTGCCAGCAGCCCCGAGGACTACAATCAGCCCCAGCATTTT.